This TCR beta chain was recorded in a study of post-analysis software for immune sequencing data. Study-level background: There were relapsing-remitting, secondary progressive and progressive-relapsing multiple sclerosis among the disease courses included.

Study-wide findings and caveats: Pronounced co-clustering by F measure was evident among identically batched samples. TRBV5-6, TRBV5-1 and TRBV20-1 were among several TRBV segments more frequent in patients than controls. People with multiple sclerosis had a significantly lower normalized Chao1 diversity than controls did.

Regarding this clonotype: The target antigen is unknown.

The CDR3 length is 16 residues. The germline V gene has CDR1 MDHEN and CDR2 SYDVKM. Unique molecular identifiers were built into the TCR beta cDNA libraries. Each batch of about 0.9 to 10 million T cells produced hundreds of thousands of cDNA molecules. From the PCR reads, TCRdb called clonotypes with MiXCR, one entry per CDR3 protein. The sample holds about 540,000 distinct CDR3 sequences, roughly 34% seen once. The chain recombines TRBV28 with TRBJ2-4; TRBD2 matches 11 bases. The end of the DNA is better explained by TRBJ2-7, so the J call may be wrong. The source of this sequence is a girl aged 2-17 years with multiple sclerosis. What was sequenced was blood. The CDR3 protein is CASSLESSGGENEQYF. CDR3 nucleotide sequence: TGTGCCAGCAGTTTAGAGAGTAGCGGGGGGGAAAACGAGCAGTACTTC.